This T cell receptor (beta chain) came from a study of cytomegalovirus exposure and HLA in healthy donors. Broader study findings: The study carried out a later analysis of TCR beta sequences. It associated some 15,000 of them with specific HLA alleles at a false discovery rate of 0.05. In a later analysis, most CMV-associated TCR beta chains appeared HLA-restricted. Reportedly, HLA-A and HLA-B alleles of most subjects were accurately predicted from TCR beta.

CDR1 and CDR2 (germline): SGHTA, FQGNSA. Trimming cost V 7 bases and J 1 base; bases outside gene matches: 7. CDR3 size: 15 residues. Turning to this clone: Its antigen is not identified.

PCR involved 60 Vbeta and 13 Jbeta primers. Assay: immunoSEQ multiplex PCR; the TCRdb copy retains only in-frame clones and omits some. The repertoire holds about 43,000 clones, with about two thirds as singletons. This chain links TRBV7-2 with TRBJ2-7, with TRBD2 identical over 10 bases. The sequenced material came from PBMCs. The receptor was derived from a man aged 60 to 69 in good health and CMV-seropositive. CDR3 sequence: CASIDLAGDSYEQYF. The CDR3 DNA follows: TGTGCCAGCATCGATCTAGCGGGGGATTCCTACGAGCAGTACTTC.